A selection of T cell receptor beta chains follows, all from one sample in a study of blood T cell repertoires in COVID-19. Clones were sequenced by immunoSEQ multiplex PCR, and TCRdb holds only the in-frame ones, with some missing. The data show 150,000 to 200,000 clones, 80% to 90% seen once. The sample consisted of peripheral blood. All receptors derive from a woman aged 70-85 years with COVID-19, enrolled during active disease. Both conserved end residues are part of each CDR3. D genes are given only for firm matches. A row's size may be missing; if present it is once, few, many or a size class.

v_call	j_call	clone_size	d_call	cdr3_aa	cdr3_nt
TRBV4-1	TRBJ1-1	once	-	CASSPAGRERTEAFF	TGCGCCAGCAGCCCGGCGGGGAGGGAAAGAACTGAAGCTTTCTTT
TRBV5-1	TRBJ1-4	-	-	CASRRWGETNEKLFF	TGCGCCAGCCGGCGGTGGGGGGAAACTAATGAAAAACTGTTTTTT
TRBV11-2	TRBJ1-3	-	-	CASSLGQAKGNTIYF	TGTGCCAGCAGCTTGGGGCAGGCAAAGGGAAACACCATATATTTT
TRBV9	TRBJ1-2	-	-	CASSQQEGILFGVTF	TGTGCCAGCAGCCAACAGGAAGGGATACTATTTGGGGTCACCTTC
TRBV19	TRBJ1-3	-	-	CASTPRQSSGNTIYF	TGTGCCAGTACCCCTCGACAGAGCTCTGGAAACACCATATATTTT
TRBV9	TRBJ1-3	-	-	CASSVEPGNTIYF	TGTGCCAGCAGCGTAGAGCCGGGGAACACCATATATTTT
TRBV21-1	TRBJ1-6	once	-	CASSTGANNSPLHF	TGTGCCAGCAGTACAGGGGCGAATAATTCACCCCTCCACTTT
TRBV2	TRBJ1-2	-	-	CASSGVAVGEGYTF	TGTGCCAGCAGTGGGGTTGCCGTCGGGGAAGGCTACACCTTC
TRBV21-1	TRBJ2-2	-	-	CASSRTSGDSPRELFF	TGTGCCAGCAGCAGGACTAGCGGGGACTCTCCGCGGGAGCTGTTTTTT
TRBV2	TRBJ1-4	-	TRBD1	CASIPRDRDEKLFF	TGTGCCAGCATCCCCCGGGACAGGGATGAAAAACTGTTTTTT
TRBV3-1/TRBV3-2	TRBJ2-3	-	-	CASSQGIPGGGQYF	TGTGCCAGCAGCCAAGGGATCCCGGGTGGAGGGCAGTATTTT
TRBV27	TRBJ2-7	-	-	CASRNNRASYEQYF	TGTGCCAGCAGGAATAACAGGGCTTCCTACGAGCAGTACTTC
TRBV6-2/TRBV6-3	TRBJ1-5	once	-	CASSRGNHQPQHF	TGTGCCAGCAGTAGGGGGAACCATCAGCCCCAGCATTTT
TRBV2	TRBJ1-2	-	-	CASSEQGNGYTF	TGTGCCAGCAGTGAACAGGGGAATGGCTACACCTTC
TRBV5-1	TRBJ1-2	-	-	CASSLGAGEVWDYGYTF	TGCGCCAGCAGCTTGGGGGCCGGTGAAGTATGGGACTATGGCTACACCTTC
TRBV5-4	TRBJ2-7	few	-	CASSGLVGASYEQYF	TGTGCCAGCAGCGGCCTGGTGGGAGCCTCCTACGAGCAGTACTTC
TRBV7-8	TRBJ2-2	few	-	CASSFHRGTGELFF	TGTGCCAGCAGCTTTCACCGGGGCACCGGGGAGCTGTTTTTT
TRBV3-1/TRBV3-2	TRBJ2-5	-	TRBD2	CASSQISGGETQYF	TGTGCCAGCAGCCAAATTTCGGGAGGGGAGACCCAGTACTTC
TRBV6-5	TRBJ2-1	-	-	CASSPGHQTYEQFF	TGTGCCAGCAGTCCGGGACACCAGACGTATGAGCAGTTCTTC
TRBV6-5	TRBJ1-2	-	-	CASLSRGARGYTF	TGTGCCAGCCTTTCCAGGGGAGCACGCGGCTACACCTTC
TRBV19	TRBJ2-7	-	TRBD2	CASRSTAGEQYF	TGTGCCAGTAGGTCGACAGCGGGGGAGCAGTACTTC
TRBV5-1	TRBJ1-1	once	TRBD1	CASSFSGGAYEAFF	TGCGCCAGCAGCTTCTCAGGGGGCGCTTATGAAGCTTTCTTT
TRBV3-1/TRBV3-2	TRBJ1-1	few	-	CASSLRQAREAFF	TGTGCCAGCAGCCTTCGACAGGCCCGTGAAGCTTTCTTT
TRBV7-9	TRBJ2-3	-	-	CASSLGHTQYF	TGTGCCAGCAGCTTAGGGCATACGCAGTATTTT
TRBV2	TRBJ2-1	-	TRBD2	CASKRRTGTYSGREVYNEQFF	TGTGCCAGCAAGAGAAGGACCGGGACATATAGCGGGAGGGAAGTCTACAATGAGCAGTTCTTC
TRBV29-1	TRBJ2-7	once	TRBD1	CSAGQGYGSYEQYF	TGCAGCGCCGGACAGGGGTACGGGTCCTACGAGCAGTACTTC
TRBV28	TRBJ1-6	-	TRBD1	CASRTNRGLDNSPLHF	TGTGCCAGCAGAACGAACAGGGGGCTTGATAATTCACCCCTCCACTTT
TRBV28	TRBJ1-2	-	-	CASRRAGYYGYTF	TGTGCCAGCAGAAGAGCGGGTTACTATGGCTACACCTTC